These 10 T cell receptor beta chains were sequenced from one sample in a study of T cells in Graves' hyperthyroidism and ophthalmopathy. Amplification targeted TCR beta CDR3 regions from RNA transcripts. During a first-round RT-PCR of the TCR CDR3, the HTBI primer set was used. TCRdb re-derived calls from the multiplex PCR reads in MiXCR, one entry per CDR3 protein. In the table there are over 700,000 distinct CDR3 sequences, approximately 40% of which are singletons. Sequencing input: blood. These receptors were collected from a man in his late teens or twenties with Graves' hyperthyroidism.

The chain couples TRBV5-1 to TRBJ2-7; 11 bases match TRBD2. V gave up 4 bases and J gave up 4 bases; unmatched junction bases: 7. This CDR3 has 15 amino acids. The germline V gene encodes CDR1 SGHRS and CDR2 YFSETQ. CDR3 sequence: CASSQETSGVYEQYF. CDR3 DNA sequence: TGCGCCAGCAGCCAAGAGACTAGCGGGGTGTACGAGCAGTACTTC.

This rearrangement joins TRBV9 to TRBJ1-5; D gene uncertain. Germline CDR1 SGDLS, CDR2 YYNGEE. Between the trimmed V and J ends, which lost 4 bases and 6 bases, there was a span of 11 bases. CDR3 size: 13 residues. DNA for the CDR3: TGTGCCAGCAGCCCCCCGGTCGGTCAGCCCCAGCATTTT. Its protein is CASSPPVGQPQHF.

This clonotype was detected only a few times. The rearrangement joins TRBV9 to TRBJ1-1; D may be TRBD1 (5 bases). The CDR3 is 15 amino acids. The V end lost 4 bases, the J end lost 0 bases, and 13 bases lay between the germline ends. Germline lookup yields CDR1 SGDLS and CDR2 YYNGEE. CDR3 in amino acids: CASSPPGRVNTEAFF. The CDR3, as DNA: TGTGCCAGCAGCCCACCAGGGCGGGTGAACACTGAAGCTTTCTTT.

With regard to this clonotype: This could be a read error, since a much larger clone is one nucleotide away. V and J are TRBV2 and TRBJ1-6; 7 nucleotides match TRBD1. This CDR3 spans 14 amino acids. Germline V CDR1 and CDR2: SNHLY, FYNNEI. V lost 7 bases, J lost 10 bases, and 10 bases stayed unmatched. In nucleotides, the CDR3 is TGTGCCAGCAATTTATACAGGGGTGAATCACCCCTCCACTTT. This gives the protein CASNLYRGESPLHF.

This clonotype occurred many times. The chain combines TRBV19 with TRBJ1-2, with TRBD1 identical over 10 bases. CDR3 size: 12 residues. Germline V lookup: CDR1 LNHDA, CDR2 SQIVND (reference sequence). V was clipped by 8 bases and J by 6 bases; unmatched bases: 3. The CDR3 is CASEGTGDGYTF. In DNA, the CDR3 is TGTGCCAGTGAGGGGACAGGGGATGGCTACACCTTC.

This clonotype was picked up many times. This chain connects TRBV15 to TRBJ2-6; D call uncertain. The germline V gene encodes CDR1 LNHNV and CDR2 YYDKDF (reference sequence). The CDR3 has 15 amino acids. Trimming shortened V by 5 bases and J by 0 bases, and 8 bases separated the two germline ends. The CDR3 nucleotides read TGTGCCACCAGCCCGTCTAGCTCTGGGGCCAACGTCCTGACTTTC. This codes for CATSPSSSGANVLTF. Full variable domain (outside the CDR3, taken from reference TRBV15 and TRBJ2-6): DAMVIQNPRYQVTQFGKPVTLSCSQTLNHNVMYWYQQKSSQAPKLLFHYYDKDFNNEADTPDNFQSRRPNTSFCFLDIRSPGLGDTAMYLCATSPSSSGANVLTFGAGSRLTVL.

This chain joins TRBV20-1 and TRBJ1-2; D gene unclear. Germline lookup yields CDR1 DFQATT and CDR2 SNEGSKA (reference sequence). This CDR3 spans 12 amino acids. As DNA, the CDR3 is TGCAGCCCTGGCACCGCGGGGTATGGCTACACCTTC. It yields the protein CSPGTAGYGYTF.

The chain recombines TRBV5-8 with TRBJ1-1, with D unresolved. The CDR3 covers 17 residues. Germline V lookup: CDR1 SGHTS, CDR2 YDEGEE. V was trimmed by 0 bases and J by 1 base, leaving 16 bases between them. CDR3 bases: TGTGCCAGCAGCTTGGTAGGCGGACGTTTTCCGAACACTGAAGCTTTCTTT. Amino acids: CASSLVGGRFPNTEAFF.

This clonotype was recorded many times. The V call is TRBV7-8, the J call TRBJ2-5; the match to TRBD2 covers 10 bases. With V trimmed by 5 bases and J by 1 base, 10 bases remained unmatched. The CDR3 totals 17 residues. The germline V gene has CDR1 SGHVS and CDR2 FQNEAQ. CDR3 protein: CASSLPPGLAAQETQYF. CDR3 coding DNA: TGTGCCAGCAGCCTCCCCCCTGGACTAGCGGCCCAAGAGACCCAGTACTTC.

The chain combines TRBV7-9 with TRBJ1-2; D possibly corresponds to TRBD1 (5 bases). Germline V lookup: CDR1 SEHNR, CDR2 FQNEAQ (reference sequence). This CDR3 comprises 15 residues. V lost 6 bases, J lost 8 bases, and 22 bases lay in between. The CDR3 protein is CASSLSAPGGGGYTF. Written as DNA, the CDR3 is TGTGCCAGCAGTTTATCGGCTCCCGGGGGAGGAGGCTACACCTTC.